This T cell receptor beta chain was observed in a study of T cell changes during pregnancy in multiple sclerosis. Generated by immunoSEQ multiplex PCR, the TCRdb table keeps only in-frame clones and is missing some. This sample has roughly 100,000 clones, with roughly nine tenths found just once. V dropped 4 bases and J dropped 6; count of bases not matched to a gene: 10. The CDR3 length is 15 residues. Per germline, CDR1 MNHEY and CDR2 SVGAGI. The clonotype comes from a female donor with multiple sclerosis, enrolled in a pregnancy study. The chain joins TRBV6-5 to TRBJ2-7; 9 bases fit TRBD2. This sample comprised peripheral blood, obtained after pregnancy. DNA for the CDR3: TGTGCCAGCAGTTTATTTAGCGGGAGATCTCGCGAGCAGTACTTC. Protein sequence: CASSLFSGRSREQYF.